A selection of T cell receptor beta chains follows, all from one sample in a study of blood T cell repertoires in COVID-19. Clones were sequenced by immunoSEQ multiplex PCR, and TCRdb holds only the in-frame ones, with some missing. The sample consists of more than 200,000 clones, 80% to 90% of them appearing once. Sequenced sample: PBMCs or T cells enriched from blood (not recorded which). Every receptor here comes from a man in his forties who had recovered from COVID-19. CDR3s include the opening cysteine and the closing phenylalanine or tryptophan. Each record gives: V gene, D gene, J gene, clone size, CDR3 DNA, CDR3 protein. The D gene is left open where the match is weak. Not every row has a clone size; where given, it reads once, few, many or a size class.

TRBV30	TRBD2	TRBJ2-1	-	TGTGCCTGGACTCTAGCGGGAGGCAATGAGCAGTTCTTC	CAWTLAGGNEQFF
TRBV19	TRBD1	TRBJ1-4	-	TGTGCCAGTAGTGAACAGGGGGCCGGTGAAAAACTGTTTTTT	CASSEQGAGEKLFF
TRBV4-1	-	TRBJ2-7	once	TGCGCCAGCAGCCAAGATTTCGCTAGCGAGCTGTACGAGCAGTACTTC	CASSQDFASELYEQYF
TRBV6-5	TRBD2	TRBJ2-1	-	TGTGCCAGCAGTTATTTAGCGGGAGGAGGTACTGAGCAGTTCTTC	CASSYLAGGGTEQFF
TRBV10-3	-	TRBJ1-6	many	TGTGCCATCAGCCCAAGACAGGCGAGCTCCTATAATTCACCCCTCCACTTT	CAISPRQASSYNSPLHF
TRBV7-9	-	TRBJ1-2	once	TGTGCCAGCAGTCAGATATACTATGGCTACACCTTC	CASSQIYYGYTF
TRBV5-4	TRBD2	TRBJ2-1	-	TGTGCCAGCAGCTTGAAGCGGGAGAGGAACTACAATGAGCAGTTCTTC	CASSLKRERNYNEQFF
TRBV29-1	TRBD2	TRBJ2-1	-	TGCAGCGTTGATACCAGCGGGGCGAACAATGAGCAGTTCTTC	CSVDTSGANNEQFF
TRBV10-3	TRBD2	TRBJ2-1	-	TGTGCCACCCGAACTAGCGGGAGTGGGGCGAATGAGCAGTTCTTC	CATRTSGSGANEQFF
TRBV6-6	-	TRBJ2-3	-	TGTGCCAGCAGTTACTACTCCACAGATACGCAGTATTTT	CASSYYSTDTQYF
TRBV4-1	TRBD2	TRBJ2-3	-	TGCGCCAGCAGCCACCAGGGACTAGCGGGAGTAGGGGATACGCAGTATTTT	CASSHQGLAGVGDTQYF
TRBV10-3	-	TRBJ1-5	-	TGTGCCACGCACAGGGATAGCAATCAGCCCCAGCATTTT	CATHRDSNQPQHF
TRBV7-9	TRBD1	TRBJ2-2	-	TGTGCCAGCAGCCCGTATGCAGGGGGCGCATACCCAACCGGGGAGCTGTTTTTT	CASSPYAGGAYPTGELFF
TRBV4-1	-	TRBJ1-5	-	TGCGCCAGCAGCCAAGATAGCGGGGATCAGCCCCAGCATTTT	CASSQDSGDQPQHF
TRBV21-1	-	TRBJ1-1	few	TGTGCCAGCAGCAAGGAAAGCAGGGGTGTTAAAGCTTTCTTT	CASSKESRGVKAFF
TRBV6-5	-	TRBJ2-1	-	TGTGCCAGCAGTTACGACACTGGCCCCCCGCACAATGAGCAGTTCTTC	CASSYDTGPPHNEQFF
TRBV28	TRBD1	TRBJ2-1	-	TGTGCCAGCAGCCCAGGACAGGGTGATTACAATGAGCAGTTCTTC	CASSPGQGDYNEQFF
TRBV6-5	-	TRBJ1-3	-	TGTGCCAGCAGTCCGAGTCCCGAATCTGGAAACACCATATATTTT	CASSPSPESGNTIYF
TRBV9	TRBD2	TRBJ2-1	-	TGTGCCAGCAGCGCAGGGACTAGCTCCTCCTACAATGAGCAGTTCTTC	CASSAGTSSSYNEQFF
TRBV28	TRBD1	TRBJ1-3	-	TGTGCCAGCAGTATCCCGGGACAGCTAACTGGAAACACCATATATTTT	CASSIPGQLTGNTIYF
TRBV7-9	-	TRBJ1-2	-	TGTGCCAGCAGCTTGAGTGAGGGCTATGGCTACACCTTC	CASSLSEGYGYTF
TRBV6-5	-	TRBJ1-2	-	TGTGCCAGCAGTTACTCGGCAGGGAGGTATGGCTACACCTTC	CASSYSAGRYGYTF
TRBV21-1	-	TRBJ2-1	-	TGTGCCAGCATAAAACCAGGGGGAAAAGGCTCCTACAATGAGCAGTTCTTC	CASIKPGGKGSYNEQFF
TRBV7-6	TRBD2	TRBJ2-7	-	TGTGCCAGCAGTCTGACCGGGACTAGGGAATACGAGCAGTACTTC	CASSLTGTREYEQYF
TRBV5-6	-	TRBJ2-1	-	TGTGCCAGCAGGAACGAGCGGTACTACCGAGATGAGCAGTTCTTC	CASRNERYYRDEQFF
TRBV20-1	TRBD2	TRBJ2-7	-	TGCAGTGCTAGTAACCTAGCGGGCCTCCTCTCCTACGAGCAGTACTTC	CSASNLAGLLSYEQYF
TRBV27	TRBD1	TRBJ1-4	once	TGTGCCAGCAGTGACGGGACAGACCCTGAAAAACTGTTTTTT	CASSDGTDPEKLFF
TRBV5-1	TRBD1	TRBJ1-3	-	TGCGCCAGCAGCTTCAGGACAGGGTCTGGAAACACCATATATTTT	CASSFRTGSGNTIYF
TRBV4-1	-	TRBJ2-1	-	TGCGCCAGCAGCCCTATGACAGGTTCGGTCTATGAGCAGTTCTTC	CASSPMTGSVYEQFF
TRBV10-3	-	TRBJ1-5	-	TGTGCCATCAGTGAGTGGGGGGATAGCAATCAGCCCCAGCATTTT	CAISEWGDSNQPQHF
TRBV19	-	TRBJ2-1	-	TGTGCTACGACCGCCTCAGGCAATGAGCAGTTCTTC	CATTASGNEQFF
TRBV27	TRBD2	TRBJ2-7	-	TGTGCCAGCAGTTCTCGACTAGCCCGGTACGAGCAGTACTTT	CASSSRLARYEQYF
TRBV5-5	TRBD1	TRBJ1-2	-	TGTGCCAGCAGCTTGGCGGACAGGGAAAAGGGCTACACCTTC	CASSLADREKGYTF
TRBV5-4	TRBD1	TRBJ2-1	-	TGTGCCAGCAGCCGAGTCGGGACAGCCGCCTACAATGAGCAGTTCTTC	CASSRVGTAAYNEQFF
TRBV7-9	-	TRBJ1-1	-	TGTGCCAGCAGCTATCGGGCAAGCGGGACGAATGCTTTCTTT	CASSYRASGTNAFF
TRBV12-3/TRBV12-4	TRBD2	TRBJ2-5	-	TGTGCCAGCAGTTTAGGCGGGGGGGCGTCCCAGTACTTC	CASSLGGGASQYF
TRBV7-9	-	TRBJ2-3	-	TGTGCCAGCCTCCCGGGCAGGGGCGCCACAGATACGCAGTATTTT	CASLPGRGATDTQYF
TRBV7-6	-	TRBJ2-2	-	TGTGCCAGCAGCCGGGTAACCGGGGAGCTGTTTTTT	CASSRVTGELFF
TRBV28	-	TRBJ2-3	-	TGTGCCAGCAGTTTACTAGGTGGCACAGATACGCAGTATTTT	CASSLLGGTDTQYF
TRBV11-2	TRBD1	TRBJ1-4	few	TGTGCCAGCAGCTTCCGGGACAGGGCCCAGGAAAAACTGTTTTTT	CASSFRDRAQEKLFF
TRBV19	-	TRBJ2-7	once	TGTGCCAGTACCTTAGAGTCACAGGGTCCCTACGAGCAGTACTTC	CASTLESQGPYEQYF
TRBV2	TRBD2	TRBJ2-4	-	TGTGCCAGCGGCCTAGCGGGAGGCCAAGCCAAAAACATTCAGTACTTC	CASGLAGGQAKNIQYF
TRBV6-1	-	TRBJ1-6	-	TGTGCCAGCAGTGGAGACAGTTCCTCCTATAATTCACCCCTCCACTTT	CASSGDSSSYNSPLHF
TRBV28	TRBD1	TRBJ1-6	-	TGTGCCATCAACAGGGGGCGCGATTCACCCCTCCACTTT	CAINRGRDSPLHF
TRBV25-1	TRBD2	TRBJ2-7	-	TGTGCCAGCAGTGGGACTAGCGGAATCTCCTACGAGCAGTACTTC	CASSGTSGISYEQYF
TRBV7-9	TRBD2	TRBJ2-3	-	TGTGCCAGCAGCGCACGGACTAGCGGGAGACCTAACACAGATACGCAGTATTTT	CASSARTSGRPNTDTQYF
TRBV5-1	TRBD2	TRBJ2-3	once	TGCGCCAGCAGCTTGTTGGGGGGGACCACAGATACGCAGTATTTT	CASSLLGGTTDTQYF
TRBV21-1	-	TRBJ2-7	-	TGTGCCAGCAGCAAAGCAAGGGAGCGGGAGAGCTACGAGCAGTACTTC	CASSKARERESYEQYF